The rows below give T cell receptor beta chains drawn from one sample of a study of blood T cell repertoires in COVID-19. Using immunoSEQ multiplex PCR, the repertoire was profiled, and TCRdb retains in-frame clones only, with some absent. The sample lists some 320,000 clones; about nine tenths were seen once. Material: peripheral blood. These receptors were taken from a young woman with COVID-19, enrolled during active disease. The conserved cysteine and the conserved F or W are not part of the CDR3 here. A D gene is named only where the DNA matches it firmly.

v_call: TRBV11-3; cdr3_length: 15; j_call: TRBJ1-6; d_call: NA; cdr3_aa: ASSLGPASSYNSPLH
v_call: TRBV29-1; cdr3_length: 13; j_call: TRBJ1-1; d_call: NA; cdr3_aa: SVNRERRLGTEAF
v_call: TRBV19; cdr3_length: 12; j_call: TRBJ1-2; d_call: TRBD1; cdr3_aa: ASRALTGSRGYT
v_call: TRBV2; cdr3_length: 12; j_call: TRBJ2-5; d_call: NA; cdr3_aa: ASSGGLNGGTQY
v_call: TRBV2; cdr3_length: 13; j_call: TRBJ2-3; d_call: TRBD1; cdr3_aa: ASRALDRGLDTQY
v_call: TRBV6-5; cdr3_length: 14; j_call: TRBJ2-1; d_call: NA; cdr3_aa: ASSYFGGENYNEQF
v_call: TRBV6-1; cdr3_length: 13; j_call: TRBJ1-1; d_call: NA; cdr3_aa: ASSEPGKPNTEAF
v_call: TRBV5-1; cdr3_length: 13; j_call: TRBJ1-2; d_call: TRBD1; cdr3_aa: ASSTGTAINYGYT
v_call: TRBV15; cdr3_length: 12; j_call: TRBJ1-2; d_call: TRBD1; cdr3_aa: ATSWSDRRYGYT
v_call: TRBV19; cdr3_length: 11; j_call: TRBJ1-1; d_call: NA; cdr3_aa: ASSIGPSAEAF
v_call: TRBV6-2/TRBV6-3; cdr3_length: 12; j_call: TRBJ1-6; d_call: NA; cdr3_aa: ASSYSIYNSPLH
v_call: TRBV19; cdr3_length: 12; j_call: TRBJ2-7; d_call: TRBD2; cdr3_aa: ASSSGGSSYEQY
v_call: TRBV9; cdr3_length: 13; j_call: TRBJ2-1; d_call: NA; cdr3_aa: ASSVQGLPYNEQF
v_call: TRBV12-3/TRBV12-4; cdr3_length: 11; j_call: TRBJ2-3; d_call: NA; cdr3_aa: ASSRGSADTQY
v_call: TRBV3-1/TRBV3-2; cdr3_length: 14; j_call: TRBJ2-7; d_call: TRBD2; cdr3_aa: ASSQVAGGDAYEQY
v_call: TRBV27; cdr3_length: 13; j_call: TRBJ1-6; d_call: NA; cdr3_aa: ASSFGATVNSPLH
v_call: TRBV19; cdr3_length: 12; j_call: TRBJ2-2; d_call: NA; cdr3_aa: ASSRIPRAGELF
v_call: TRBV7-9; cdr3_length: 15; j_call: TRBJ2-3; d_call: TRBD1; cdr3_aa: ASSLGLSTGGKDTQY
v_call: TRBV28; cdr3_length: 13; j_call: TRBJ2-3; d_call: NA; cdr3_aa: ASSFGRVILDTQY
v_call: TRBV7-6; cdr3_length: 13; j_call: TRBJ2-7; d_call: TRBD1; cdr3_aa: ASSRGTGGIDEQY
v_call: TRBV3-1/TRBV3-2; cdr3_length: 11; j_call: TRBJ2-5; d_call: NA; cdr3_aa: ASSQVEGETQY
v_call: TRBV29-1; cdr3_length: 13; j_call: TRBJ2-7; d_call: NA; cdr3_aa: SVEAVWAGSYEQY
v_call: TRBV6-5; cdr3_length: 13; j_call: TRBJ1-4; d_call: TRBD1; cdr3_aa: ASGTGSGTNEKLF
v_call: TRBV27; cdr3_length: 11; j_call: TRBJ1-2; d_call: NA; cdr3_aa: ASSFPGNYGYT
v_call: TRBV19; cdr3_length: 13; j_call: TRBJ1-1; d_call: NA; cdr3_aa: ASSTSSSILTEAF
v_call: TRBV21-1; cdr3_length: 10; j_call: TRBJ1-5; d_call: NA; cdr3_aa: ARARGMGPQH
v_call: TRBV29-1; cdr3_length: 11; j_call: TRBJ1-1; d_call: NA; cdr3_aa: SVEEDTNTEAF
v_call: TRBV5-1; cdr3_length: 15; j_call: TRBJ2-5; d_call: NA; cdr3_aa: ASSLGVGGSGRETQY
v_call: TRBV6-1; cdr3_length: 11; j_call: TRBJ2-7; d_call: NA; cdr3_aa: ASSSERGREQY
v_call: TRBV6-5; cdr3_length: 13; j_call: TRBJ1-4; d_call: NA; cdr3_aa: ASGRFRATNEKLF
v_call: TRBV6-5; cdr3_length: 12; j_call: TRBJ2-3; d_call: NA; cdr3_aa: ASSSTGGTDTQY
v_call: TRBV6-2/TRBV6-3; cdr3_length: 12; j_call: TRBJ1-2; d_call: TRBD1; cdr3_aa: ASSHQTGESGYT
v_call: TRBV5-1; cdr3_length: 11; j_call: TRBJ2-7; d_call: NA; cdr3_aa: ASSLSLTYEQY
v_call: TRBV5-1; cdr3_length: 13; j_call: TRBJ1-2; d_call: NA; cdr3_aa: ASSFGGTGNYGYT
v_call: TRBV7-8; cdr3_length: 9; j_call: TRBJ2-5; d_call: NA; cdr3_aa: ASSLAGTQY
v_call: TRBV4-1; cdr3_length: 11; j_call: TRBJ2-7; d_call: NA; cdr3_aa: ASSHSQTYEQY
v_call: TRBV6-5; cdr3_length: 10; j_call: TRBJ2-5; d_call: NA; cdr3_aa: ASSSPAVTQY
v_call: TRBV7-9; cdr3_length: 14; j_call: TRBJ2-1; d_call: NA; cdr3_aa: ASTLAVGGTNNEQF
v_call: TRBV6-6; cdr3_length: 14; j_call: TRBJ2-3; d_call: TRBD1; cdr3_aa: ASSPGQGLFTDTQY
v_call: TRBV21-1; cdr3_length: 15; j_call: TRBJ2-1; d_call: NA; cdr3_aa: ASSKPSRVSSYNEQF
v_call: TRBV7-9; cdr3_length: 13; j_call: TRBJ2-1; d_call: TRBD2; cdr3_aa: ASTLGASGGNEQF
v_call: TRBV7-8; cdr3_length: 13; j_call: TRBJ2-7; d_call: TRBD2; cdr3_aa: ASSLRRGGPNEQY
v_call: TRBV9; cdr3_length: 11; j_call: TRBJ2-5; d_call: NA; cdr3_aa: ASSVTGRETQY
v_call: TRBV10-3; cdr3_length: 13; j_call: TRBJ2-7; d_call: NA; cdr3_aa: AISDMAGGGHEQY
v_call: TRBV5-1; cdr3_length: 11; j_call: TRBJ1-1; d_call: NA; cdr3_aa: ASREPRDTEAF
v_call: TRBV5-1; cdr3_length: 11; j_call: TRBJ2-2; d_call: NA; cdr3_aa: ASMTENTGELF
v_call: TRBV19; cdr3_length: 11; j_call: TRBJ1-1; d_call: TRBD1; cdr3_aa: ATRQGGNTEAF
v_call: TRBV3-1/TRBV3-2; cdr3_length: 13; j_call: TRBJ1-6; d_call: TRBD1; cdr3_aa: ASSLGQTYNSPLH
v_call: TRBV6-5; cdr3_length: 12; j_call: TRBJ1-4; d_call: TRBD1; cdr3_aa: ASTKDRVNEKLF
v_call: TRBV27; cdr3_length: 13; j_call: TRBJ1-1; d_call: NA; cdr3_aa: ASRPTGYMGTEAF
v_call: TRBV29-1; cdr3_length: 12; j_call: TRBJ2-5; d_call: TRBD2; cdr3_aa: SAEAPSGQETQY